The entry that follows covers one T cell receptor beta chain sequence. These data are taken from a study of T-cell reconstitution after alpha-beta-depleted transplantation in children. The V and J ends lost 2 bases and 2 bases respectively, with 15 bases between them. The germline CDR1 and CDR2 sequences are ENHRY and SYGVKD. This CDR3 contains 17 residues. For TCRbeta, the library was prepared with unique molecular identifiers. TCRdb recomputed calls from the PCR reads with MiXCR, one row per CDR3 protein. The top ten clones hold approximately 4.2% of a sample with 350,000 to 450,000 distinct CDR3 sequences, about 14% of them seen once.

The chain employs TRBV10-3 and TRBJ2-2; D might be TRBD2 (6 bases). The receptor's source is a human donor who donated a stem cell graft to a child with Fanconi anemia. The sequences come from PBMCs, collected from the stem cell graft. For the CDR3, the DNA is TGTGCCATCAGTGAGCCATCAAAGCGGGCCAACACCGGGGAGCTGTTTTTT. Translating it yields CAISEPSKRANTGELFF.